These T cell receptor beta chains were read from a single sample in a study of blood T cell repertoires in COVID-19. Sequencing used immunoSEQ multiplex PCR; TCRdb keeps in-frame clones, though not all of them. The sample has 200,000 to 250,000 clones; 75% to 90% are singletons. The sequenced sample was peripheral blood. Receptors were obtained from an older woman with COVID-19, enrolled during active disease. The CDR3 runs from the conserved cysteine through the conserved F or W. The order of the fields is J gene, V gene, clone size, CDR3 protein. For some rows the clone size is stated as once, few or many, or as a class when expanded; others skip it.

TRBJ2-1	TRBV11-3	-	CASSSLSTNEQFF
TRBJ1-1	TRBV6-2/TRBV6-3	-	CASSLQGRNTEAFF
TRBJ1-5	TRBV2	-	CASSERGGGNQPQHF
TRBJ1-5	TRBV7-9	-	CASSPGTANQPQHF
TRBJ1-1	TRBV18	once	CASSPGTGGIEAFF
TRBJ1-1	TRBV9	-	CASSVLPNAEAFF
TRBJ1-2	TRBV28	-	CASSLLGSVEGSGYTF
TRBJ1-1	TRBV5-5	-	CASSFNAPGLFMNTEAFF
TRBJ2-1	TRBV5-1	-	CASSRDRDNEQFF
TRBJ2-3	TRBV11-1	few	CASSLGRTDTQYF
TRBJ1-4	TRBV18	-	CASSPPGGIEKLFF
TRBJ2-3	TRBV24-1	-	CATSAASGTDTQYF
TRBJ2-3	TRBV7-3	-	CASSLSSGSGADTQYF
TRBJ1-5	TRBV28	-	CASSLTGAGNQPQHF
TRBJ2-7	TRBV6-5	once	CASSYSGGRSYEQYF
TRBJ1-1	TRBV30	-	CAWSIWGRTEAFF
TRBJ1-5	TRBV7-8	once	CASSLDRYQPQHF
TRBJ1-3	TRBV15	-	CATSRDLGTGEYGNTIYF
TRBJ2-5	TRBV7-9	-	CASSTGGGRDTQYF
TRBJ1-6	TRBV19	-	CASSAGQRNSPLHF
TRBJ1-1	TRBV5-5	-	CASSLGPRGEGTEAFF
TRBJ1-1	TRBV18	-	CASSSRAGDTEAFF
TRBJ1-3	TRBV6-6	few	CASNGQGNTIYF
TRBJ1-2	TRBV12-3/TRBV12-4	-	CSVGGDYGYTF
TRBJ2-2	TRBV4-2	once	CASSQDLTSRITNTGELFF
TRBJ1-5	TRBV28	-	CASTGAGGIRFQPQHF
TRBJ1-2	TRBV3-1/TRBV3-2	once	CASSHRANYGYTF
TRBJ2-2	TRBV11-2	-	CASSSLDRGLTGELFF
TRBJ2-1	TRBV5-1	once	CATSAGPDAGGEQFF
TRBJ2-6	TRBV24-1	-	CATSDFTGSGANVLTF
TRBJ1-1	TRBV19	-	CASSRVDTEAFF
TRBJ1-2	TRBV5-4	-	CASSPGGRSYLSYTF